This T cell receptor beta chain stems from a study of T cell clonality in common variable immunodeficiency. Findings and caveats of the study: Reportedly, TCR beta sequences from common variable immunodeficiency showed fewer deletions and N-nucleotide insertions.

Sequencing was performed with immunoSEQ multiplex PCR; in TCRdb, only in-frame clones are kept and a portion is missing. The sample includes tens of thousands of clones, none of them occurring once. This clone was counted between two and nine times. The antigen is undetermined. This receptor was identified in a person aged 18 to 69 in good health. Sequenced: peripheral blood mononuclear cells.

CDR3: CASSFQGAGNTIYF. CDR3 DNA, as far as it was read: TGTGCCAGCAGCTTCCAGGGGGCTGGAAACACC. The J gene is TRBJ1-3, the V gene TRBV7-9; 7 positions match TRBD1. The read ends 3 residues before the CDR3 terminus; that terminus is restored from the germline J gene. Unmatched junction bases numbered 1, after V lost 3 bases and J lost 2 bases. This CDR3 comprises 14 residues. Per the germline V gene, CDR1 is SEHNR and CDR2 is FQNEAQ (reference sequence).